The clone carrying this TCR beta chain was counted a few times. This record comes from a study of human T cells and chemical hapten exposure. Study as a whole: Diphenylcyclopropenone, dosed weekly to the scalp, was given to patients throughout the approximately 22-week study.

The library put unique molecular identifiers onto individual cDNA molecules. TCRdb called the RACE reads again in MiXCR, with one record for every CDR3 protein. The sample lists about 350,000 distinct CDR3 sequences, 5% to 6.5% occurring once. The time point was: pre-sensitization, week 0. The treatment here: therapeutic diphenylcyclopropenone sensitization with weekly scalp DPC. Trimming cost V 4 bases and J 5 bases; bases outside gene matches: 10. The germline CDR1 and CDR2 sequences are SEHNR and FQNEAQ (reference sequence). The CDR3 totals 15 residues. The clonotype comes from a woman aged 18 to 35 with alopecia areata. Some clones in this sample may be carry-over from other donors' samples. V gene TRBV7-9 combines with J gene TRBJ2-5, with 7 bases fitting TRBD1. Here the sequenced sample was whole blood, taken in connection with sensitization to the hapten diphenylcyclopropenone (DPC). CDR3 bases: TGTGCCAGCAGCTCATGGACCGGGACAGACGAGACCCAGTACTTC. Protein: CASSSWTGTDETQYF.